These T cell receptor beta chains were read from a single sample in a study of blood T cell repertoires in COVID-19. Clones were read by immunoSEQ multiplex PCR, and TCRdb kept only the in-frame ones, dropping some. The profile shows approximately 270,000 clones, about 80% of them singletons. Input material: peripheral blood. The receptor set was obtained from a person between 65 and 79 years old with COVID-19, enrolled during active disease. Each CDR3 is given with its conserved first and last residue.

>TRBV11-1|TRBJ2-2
CASSPKGPHNTGELFF
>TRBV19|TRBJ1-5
CASSIDEGRLQPQHF
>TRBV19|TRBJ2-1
CAIGPPGGEQFF
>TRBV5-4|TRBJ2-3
CASSIRQVPFDTQYF
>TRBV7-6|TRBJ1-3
CASSSGHSGNTIYF
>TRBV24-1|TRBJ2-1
CATSDRGGWDYNEQFF
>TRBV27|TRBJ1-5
CASSLKGINRPQHF
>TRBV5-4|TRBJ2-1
CASSLGLGYNEQFF
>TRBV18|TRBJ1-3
CASSPRYPGSGNTIYF
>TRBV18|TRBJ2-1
CASSPPGLAGVGTYNEQFF
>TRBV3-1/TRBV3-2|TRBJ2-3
CASSPGQGTDTQYF
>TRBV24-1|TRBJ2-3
CATSERDRELDTQYF
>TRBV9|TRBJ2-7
CASSVAGGGYEQYF
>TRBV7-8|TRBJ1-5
CASSGPGSNQPQHF
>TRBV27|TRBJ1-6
CASSLGGTGPSPLHF
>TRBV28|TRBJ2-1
CASSRMQRSSYNEQFF
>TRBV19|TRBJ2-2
CASSMNRNTGELFF
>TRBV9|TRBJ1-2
CASSVGDPGAHGYTF
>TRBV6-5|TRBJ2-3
CASSYSPDGDTQYF
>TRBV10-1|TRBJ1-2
CARIPPGLEVYGYTF
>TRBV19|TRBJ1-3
CASRKPGQGTFLSGNTIYF
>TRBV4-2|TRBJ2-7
CASSQVSPGAIYEQYF
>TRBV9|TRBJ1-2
CASSNKLRTGWERASGYTF
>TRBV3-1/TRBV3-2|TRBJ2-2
CASSPEQDGELFF
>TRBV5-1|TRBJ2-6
CASSLGPGQGNGANVLTF
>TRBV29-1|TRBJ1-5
CSAKGGDQPQHF
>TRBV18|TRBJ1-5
CASSPDTGHQPQHF
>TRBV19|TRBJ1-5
CASSRLGGDSNQPQHF
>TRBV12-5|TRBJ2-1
CASGALAGVGEQFF
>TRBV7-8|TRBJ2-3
CASSRSVGLDTQYF
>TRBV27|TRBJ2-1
CASSRSGGASEQFF
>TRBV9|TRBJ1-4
CASSVQGYNEKLFF
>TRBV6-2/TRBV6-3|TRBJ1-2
CASSYQQGSTGYTF
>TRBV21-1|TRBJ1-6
CAKGVGSPLHF
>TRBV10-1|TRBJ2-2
CARSLAGGTGELFF
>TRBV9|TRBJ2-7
CASSVHEGGYEQYF
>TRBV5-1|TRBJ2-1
CASSAGLAGGNEQFF
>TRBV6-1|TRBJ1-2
CASSETGAYGYTF
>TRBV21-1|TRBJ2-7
CASSKALSIPRQNSYEQYF
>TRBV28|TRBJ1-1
CASSLGRQGPNTEAFF
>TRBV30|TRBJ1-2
CAWTSRPSLEGYTF
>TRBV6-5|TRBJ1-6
CASSSRGTGRSPLHF
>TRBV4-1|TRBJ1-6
CASSHEQSNSPLHF
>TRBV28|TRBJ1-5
CASSLDSSNQPQHF
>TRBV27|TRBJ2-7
CASSLGYEQYF